The entry that follows covers one T cell receptor beta chain sequence. Its recognized antigen is unknown. No quality values exist for individual bases; no much larger clone is one base distant. The CDR3 regions of human TCRbeta chains were analyzed by immunosequencing. The authors' analysis ran thus. TCRs in the repertoires were compared against a reference library of SARS-CoV-2-specific TCRs that had been generated with the MIRA antigen-specificity platform. Breadth was defined as the fraction of unique TCRs that were SARS-CoV-2-associated, and depth was defined as the fraction of total T cells that were SARS-CoV-2-associated. Each spike-specific TCR was assigned to its reactive spike region and to a CD4 or CD8 class using the MIRA data. Log10-transformed breadth and depth values were compared by one-way ANOVA with Sidak's multiple comparisons tests. TCRdb obtained this table from immuneACCESS and retained in-frame rearrangements with V and J assigned. These tables miss some clones; where compared with another copy, unresolved V genes account for less than half of the shortfall, and the remainder is unexplained. V and J calls and clone size are copied from that table; D and trimming were computed from the DNA. Across this sample there are 100,000 or so clones, with roughly nine tenths seen only once. In total, the top ten clones hold 15% to 20% of the sample.

Taken with the paper, the label for time point translates to: baseline before first vaccination. Vaccinee samples came from UK trials COV001 and COV002, including a single-blind randomized controlled phase 2/3 trial of AZD1222 (ChAdOx1 nCoV-19) in healthy adults. Trial participant PBMC samples were collected at day 0 and day 28 after the second dose for TCRbeta chain sequencing. There are 16 amino acids in the CDR3, from cysteine to phenylalanine inclusive. This entry keeps only the CDR3 DNA: 48 bases, framed from base 1. At the junction V is shortened by 0 bases and J by 0 bases, with 11 bases in between. Taken from the germline V gene (reference sequence), the CDR1 and CDR2 loops are LGHDT and YNNKEL. The sample is drawn from a study of T cell responses to AZD1222 COVID-19 vaccine (dated by TCRdb to the early 2020s). For the wider study: AZD1222 recipients whose second dose came at about 4 weeks and those whose second dose came at about 12 weeks were combined into one group, since spike-specific TCR depth and breadth did not differ between the two schedules. TCR sequencing covered more than 230 trial participants: about 210 given two doses of AZD1222 and 26 given two doses of MenACWY control vaccine. Trial participants were enrolled by age into subgroups of 18-55, 56-69 and 70-plus years, and 148, 28 and 57 TCR-sequenced participants, respectively, were included in these subgroups.

The research as a whole found: Participants were mostly white British and included more females than males, and it was suggested by the authors that clonal diversity may have been underestimated. Nearly half of unique spike-specific TCRs reportedly recognized epitopes outside regions mutated in the B.1.351 and B.1.1.7 variants. The 56-69-year group was small, and its depth increase did not reach significance, likely because of low power. Conclusions about previously exposed vaccinees are limited because only 5 or 6 AZD1222 recipients were SARS-CoV-2 seropositive at baseline. Vaccine-associated CD4 TCRs spanned the whole spike protein, with dominant responses in regions 160-218 and 743-854. Because no day 14 peak-response samples were available, the repertoires could be characterized only after the peak T cell response. After two AZD1222 doses, spike-specific TCR breadth and depth were significantly higher than at day 0 and than in MenACWY recipients.

The sequence links TRBV3-1 (or the pseudogene TRBV3-2) to TRBJ1-1, with an unclear D gene assignment. The receptor comes from an adult in good health. Source: peripheral blood, taken on day 0 of AZD1222 vaccination. DNA sequence: TGTGCCAGCAGCCAAGAGTCGCCCCGAATGAACACTGAAGCTTTCTTT. The resulting protein is CASSQESPRMNTEAFF.